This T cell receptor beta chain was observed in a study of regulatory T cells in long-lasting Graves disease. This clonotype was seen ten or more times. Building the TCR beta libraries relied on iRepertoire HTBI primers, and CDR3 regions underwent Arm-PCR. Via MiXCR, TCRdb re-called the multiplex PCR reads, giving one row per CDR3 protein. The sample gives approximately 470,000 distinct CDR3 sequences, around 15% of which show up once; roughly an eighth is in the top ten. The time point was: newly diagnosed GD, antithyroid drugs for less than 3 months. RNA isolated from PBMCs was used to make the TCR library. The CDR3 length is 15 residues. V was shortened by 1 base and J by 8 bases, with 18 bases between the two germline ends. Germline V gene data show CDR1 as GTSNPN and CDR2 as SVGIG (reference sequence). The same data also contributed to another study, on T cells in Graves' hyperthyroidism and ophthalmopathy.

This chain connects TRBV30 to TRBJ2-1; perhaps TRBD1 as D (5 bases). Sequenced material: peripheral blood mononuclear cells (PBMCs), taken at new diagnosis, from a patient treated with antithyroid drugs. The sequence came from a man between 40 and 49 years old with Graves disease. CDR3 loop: CAWSAPRVLVHEQFF. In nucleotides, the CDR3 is TGTGCCTGGAGTGCGCCCAGGGTTCTCGTCCATGAGCAGTTCTTC. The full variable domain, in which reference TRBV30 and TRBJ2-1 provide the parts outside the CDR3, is SQTIHQWPATLVQPVGSPLSLECTVEGTSNPNLYWYRQAAGRGLQLLFYSVGIGQISSEVPQNLSASRPQDRQFILSSKKLLLSDSGFYLCAWSAPRVLVHEQFFGPGTRLTVL.